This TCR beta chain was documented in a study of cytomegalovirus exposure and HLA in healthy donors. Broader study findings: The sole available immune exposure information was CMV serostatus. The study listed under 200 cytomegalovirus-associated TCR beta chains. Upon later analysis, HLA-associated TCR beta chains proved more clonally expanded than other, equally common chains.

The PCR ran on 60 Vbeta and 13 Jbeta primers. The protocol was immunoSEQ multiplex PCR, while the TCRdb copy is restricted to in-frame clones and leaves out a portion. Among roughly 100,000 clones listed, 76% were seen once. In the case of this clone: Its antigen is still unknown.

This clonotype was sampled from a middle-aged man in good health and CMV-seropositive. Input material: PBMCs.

The CDR3 sequence: CASSLGQGVEKLFF. The CDR3, as DNA: TGTGCCAGCAGCTTAGGGCAGGGTGTAGAAAAACTGTTTTTT. The chain recombines TRBV7-6 with TRBJ1-4, with D possibly TRBD1 on 5 matching bases. Deletions cut 1 base from V and 8 bases from J, with 11 bases between. The CDR3 extends over 14 amino acids. Germline CDR1 SGHVS, CDR2 FNYEAQ.